Listed below are T cell receptor beta chains from one sample, sequenced in a study of CD8 T cells in Susac syndrome. TCRdb passed the immunoSEQ multiplex PCR reads through MiXCR, listing each CDR3 protein once. The sample includes fewer than 250,000 distinct CDR3 sequences, approximately 93% of them seen just once. Source material: CD4+ T cells from PBMCs. The receptors derive from a human donor in good health. Each CDR3 is given with its conserved first and last residue. A D gene is named only where the DNA matches it firmly. Rows give clone size only sometimes, using once, few, many, or a class for an expanded clone.

CDR3nt	CDR3aa	v_gene	j_gene	d_gene	abundance
TGTGCCAGCAGCCGAAAGGATAACACTGAAGCTTTCTTT	CASSRKDNTEAFF	TRBV12-3/TRBV12-4	TRBJ1-1	NA	NA
TGTGCCAGCAGTTACTCGCTAAGTAACACCGGGGAGCTGTTTTTT	CASSYSLSNTGELFF	TRBV6-5	TRBJ2-2	NA	once
TGCGCCAGCAGCCAAGAGGCGAACACTGAAGCTTTCTTT	CASSQEANTEAFF	TRBV4-3	TRBJ1-1	NA	NA
TGTGCCAGCAGGGATTCCGGACACTACCGCCCCAATAGCAATCAGCCCCAGCATTTT	CASRDSGHYRPNSNQPQHF	TRBV7-9	TRBJ1-5	NA	NA
TGTGCCAGCAGCTTGGATAAGGGGGCCGGGGTGACCCAGTACTTC	CASSLDKGAGVTQYF	TRBV5-4	TRBJ2-5	TRBD1	NA
TGCAGTGCTAGAGATCTTCGGGCAGGTTCACAGCCCCAGCATTTT	CSARDLRAGSQPQHF	TRBV20-1	TRBJ1-5	NA	NA
TGTGCCACCTCGACGGGAACCTACGAGCAGTACTTC	CATSTGTYEQYF	TRBV28	TRBJ2-7	NA	NA
TGTGCCAGCAGCCGCCAGCGGCGGCAGGCGGGGGACACCATATATTTT	CASSRQRRQAGDTIYF	TRBV4-2	TRBJ1-3	NA	NA
TGTGCCAGCGGACAGGGGGCCAGGGACACTGAAGCTTTCTTT	CASGQGARDTEAFF	TRBV2	TRBJ1-1	TRBD1	NA
TGTGCCAGCAGATTGGGCCAATTTTTCACTGAAGCTTTCTTT	CASRLGQFFTEAFF	TRBV27	TRBJ1-1	NA	NA